This T cell receptor (beta chain) comes out of a study of shared clonotypes between healthy human individuals (TCRdb year 2020). Looking at the study overall: Three men and a couple of women, aged 18 to 49 years, made up the cohort. Per donor, leukapheresis produced somewhere between about 0.94 and 9.5 billion PBMCs. To estimate repertoire size and how much clonotype sharing occurs between individuals, the study deeply sequenced the blood TCR repertoires of five healthy adults. To increase sequencing depth and limit assay-specific biases, TCR repertoire library preparation and sequencing were carried out by different laboratories using diverse techniques.

The CDR3 spans 17 residues, from the cysteine through the phenylalanine. The only DNA kept is the CDR3, 51 bases in frame from the first base. The CDR1 and CDR2 encoded by the germline V gene are MDHEN and SYDVKM. Here V drops 2 bases and J drops 0 bases, and the junction holds 8 bases not matched to any gene. On this clone: Its binding antigen is unknown. Qualities for individual bases were not recorded, and no much larger clone is one base off.

Using the deep immunoSEQ assay, multiplex PCR amplified TCR CDR3 regions from genomic DNA. Extracted genomic DNA from each cell subset was distributed evenly across all wells of several immunoSEQ 96-well plates, and each plate was treated as a replicate. For unsorted PBMC, each replicate PCR was loaded with 300 to 350 ng genomic DNA, equivalent to 25,000 to 35,000 T cell genomes. Ten immunoSEQ deep assay plates were used to sequence unsorted PBMC genomic DNA. Purified libraries were quantified with a Qubit 3.0 fluorometer, sized on a Bioanalyzer 2100, and re-quantified with the KAPA Library Quantification kit. Every immunoSEQ 96-well plate was sequenced on a separate single-read 150-cycle Illumina NextSeq 550 flow cell. On the study's bioinformatics: Because the immunoSEQ output held only junctional sequences and lacked quality scores, the filtering could not match the filtering applied to full-length reads. Sequences were annotated with PyIR, a Python wrapper for IgBLAST v1.9, using IMGT germline references to assign V/J genes and CDR3. Reads were removed for weak V/J assignments (E-value above 1e-6), missing CDR3, stop codons, out-of-frame junctions, or ambiguous translated residues. A V3J clonotype was defined by an identical inferred V gene, J gene, and CDR3 amino acid sequence. Percentage overlap between repertoires was calculated by dividing the number of shared unique clonotypes by the size of the smaller repertoire. Three approaches were used to assess repertoire richness: RTK rarefaction, the Chao1 estimator, and Recon v2.1 estimates of unobserved clonotypes. In TCRdb, the immuneACCESS table is reduced to in-frame sequences with V and J assigned. These tables do not hold every clone; where another copy was compared, an unresolved V gene accounts for under half, and the others remain unexplained. That table is the source of V, J and clone size, and D and trimming were worked out from the DNA. For this sample the table gives about 490,000 clones, of which 70% to 85% were detected only once. 9.5% to 15% of the sample is taken by the ten largest.

On the study overall, not on this receptor specifically: Pairwise subsampling led to the expectation that sequencing depth would affect the degree of clonotype sharing among donors. Sampling was restricted to blood, and TCR repertoires in tissues likely differ from the TCR repertoires found in blood. The small number of donors limited the genetic and exposure-history diversity represented.

The donors were healthy, HIV-negative adults who had no recently reported acute infections or vaccinations. Only Caucasian adults living in Nashville, Tennessee, USA were represented among the donors. In the unsorted samples, tens of millions of PBMCs were counted, and genomic DNA was extracted using the QIAamp DNA Blood Mini kit. After blood collection by leukapheresis, PBMCs were isolated using Ficoll-Histopaque density gradient centrifugation and then cryopreserved in the vapor phase of liquid nitrogen. The chain joins TRBV28 to TRBJ1-1; 8 middle bases align to TRBD1. Sequenced: PBMCs. The receptor was derived from a woman in her thirties or forties in good health. Some clones in this sample may be carry-over from other donors' samples. In nucleotides, the sequence is TGTGCCAGCAGTTTACGCCTGACAGGGGAGATGAACACTGAAGCTTTCTTT. Its protein is CASSLRLTGEMNTEAFF.